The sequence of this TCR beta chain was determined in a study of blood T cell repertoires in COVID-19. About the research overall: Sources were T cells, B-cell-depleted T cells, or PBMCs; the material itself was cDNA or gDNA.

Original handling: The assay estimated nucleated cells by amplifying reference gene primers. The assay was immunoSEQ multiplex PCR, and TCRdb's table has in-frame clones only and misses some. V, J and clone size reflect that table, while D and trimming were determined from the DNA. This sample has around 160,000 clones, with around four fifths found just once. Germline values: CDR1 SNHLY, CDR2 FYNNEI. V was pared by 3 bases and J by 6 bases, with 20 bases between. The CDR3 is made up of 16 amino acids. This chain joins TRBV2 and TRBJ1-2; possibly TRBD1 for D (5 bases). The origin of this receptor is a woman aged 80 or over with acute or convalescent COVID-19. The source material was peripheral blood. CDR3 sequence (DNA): TGTGCCAGCAGTGATCAAGAGACAGCCTTTAGGGATGGCTACACCTTC. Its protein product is CASSDQETAFRDGYTF.